Listed here are 8 T cell receptor beta chains from one sample, sequenced in a study of identical twins. Each CDR3 protein gets one entry after TCRdb re-called the 5' RACE reads with MiXCR. Here the sample spans around 1.7 million distinct CDR3 sequences, less than 35% being singletons. Sequenced material: cord blood. Receptors were obtained from a newborn girl in good health.

CDR3 sequence reads: CASSPLGLGELFF. The CDR3 bases are TGTGCCAGCAGTCCGTTGGGACTAGGGGAGCTGTTTTTT. V is TRBV27 and J is TRBJ2-2, with TRBD2 matching over 7 bases. Germline loops: CDR1 MNHEY, CDR2 SMNVEV (reference sequence). The CDR3 totals 13 residues. V shed 5 bases and J 8 bases; nucleotides not matched to a gene: 5.

This clonotype was observed a few times. The genes are TRBV29-1 and TRBJ2-3; 8 positions match TRBD2. Trimming took 5 bases from V and 2 from J; bases not matched to a gene: 3. Germline V lookup: CDR1 SQVTM, CDR2 ANQGSEA. The CDR3 extends over 13 amino acids. This chain's CDR3 is CSVIAGNTDTQYF. In DNA form, the CDR3 reads TGCAGCGTTATAGCGGGGAACACAGATACGCAGTATTTT.

In its sample, this clonotype was seen a few times. This chain uses TRBV5-1 with TRBJ2-1, with no clear D. The CDR3 runs to 15 residues. V lost 1 base to trimming and J lost 5 bases, with 13 bases between them. Germline CDR1 and CDR2: SGHRS and YFSETQ. The CDR3 region has the DNA TGCGCCAGCAGCTTGATCCTAGGGTCCAACAATGAGCAGTTCTTC. Translating gives CASSLILGSNNEQFF.

The genes are TRBV27 and TRBJ2-2, with TRBD1 matching 7 bases. CDR1 is MNHEY, CDR2 SMNVEV, per germline (reference sequence). J gave up 6 bases and V 8 bases, and 12 bases lay outside the gene matches. CDR3 length equals 15 residues. CDR3 residues: CASGIRTGRAGELFF. The CDR3 nucleotides are TGTGCCAGCGGAATTAGGACAGGTCGGGCCGGGGAGCTGTTTTTT.

This clonotype came up a few times. CDR3 in DNA: TGTGCCAGCAGCCGGGACCTCCTGAACTCAGCCAAAAACATTCAGTACTTC. Encoded protein: CASSRDLLNSAKNIQYF. The chain is built from TRBV2 and TRBJ2-4; perhaps D is TRBD1 or TRBD2 (5 bases each). Looked up from germline, CDR1 is SNHLY and CDR2 is FYNNEI. This CDR3 is 17 amino acids long. Trimming removed 6 bases at V and 0 bases at J, with 18 bases between.

Here the CDR3 reads CASSPLRAEKLFF. In DNA, the CDR3 is TGTGCCAGCAGCCCTCTGAGGGCTGAAAAACTGTTTTTT. This chain joins TRBV3-1 and TRBJ1-4; D unresolved. Germline loops: CDR1 LGHDT, CDR2 YNNKEL (reference sequence). The CDR3 loop spans 13 amino acids. V shed 4 bases and J shed 7 bases, with 10 bases lying between them.

J is TRBJ1-2 and V is TRBV29-1; D unclear. The CDR3 contains 13 residues. Germline V gives CDR1 SQVTM, CDR2 ANQGSEA. V was pared by 4 bases and J by 2 bases, with 11 bases between. For the CDR3, the DNA is TGCAGCGTTGGTTACCGGAACAACTATGGCTACACCTTC. It is translated as CSVGYRNNYGYTF.

The rearrangement uses TRBV7-2 and TRBJ2-5; 8 positions match TRBD2. The CDR3 loop spans 15 amino acids. Per the germline V gene, CDR1 is SGHTA and CDR2 is FQGNSA. With V trimmed by 1 base and J by 11 bases, 12 bases remained unmatched. The CDR3 spells CASSLVPGGPNEQYF. Written as DNA, the CDR3 is TGTGCCAGCAGCTTAGTTCCGGGGGGGCCCAATGAGCAGTACTTC.